This T cell receptor beta chain was retrieved from a study of cytomegalovirus exposure and HLA in healthy donors. About the research overall: A subsequent analysis stated that the 120 or so validation repertoires were run on the same platform as the approximately 700 first-cohort repertoires.

Per germline, CDR1 MNHNS and CDR2 SASEGT. The CDR3 totals 16 residues. Trimming removed 4 bases from V and 3 bases from J; junction bases left unmatched: 12. The study's findings and limits: Despite most TCR sequences being rare, some public TCRs occurred in many donors. The study listed some 160 cytomegalovirus-associated TCR beta chains.

On this clone itself: Antigen: not known.

Data came from immunoSEQ multiplex PCR; TCRdb stores just in-frame clones and leaves some out. Of 100,000 to 150,000 clones listed, 85% to 90% are singletons. The chain uses TRBV6-1 and TRBJ2-7, with 7 bases matching TRBD2. The receptor comes from a man aged 30 to 39 in good health and CMV-seronegative. Material: PBMCs. CDR3 coding DNA: TGTGCCAGCAGTGGGGAGGGCGGGTTTTTGATCTACGAGCAGTACTTC. As protein: CASSGEGGFLIYEQYF.